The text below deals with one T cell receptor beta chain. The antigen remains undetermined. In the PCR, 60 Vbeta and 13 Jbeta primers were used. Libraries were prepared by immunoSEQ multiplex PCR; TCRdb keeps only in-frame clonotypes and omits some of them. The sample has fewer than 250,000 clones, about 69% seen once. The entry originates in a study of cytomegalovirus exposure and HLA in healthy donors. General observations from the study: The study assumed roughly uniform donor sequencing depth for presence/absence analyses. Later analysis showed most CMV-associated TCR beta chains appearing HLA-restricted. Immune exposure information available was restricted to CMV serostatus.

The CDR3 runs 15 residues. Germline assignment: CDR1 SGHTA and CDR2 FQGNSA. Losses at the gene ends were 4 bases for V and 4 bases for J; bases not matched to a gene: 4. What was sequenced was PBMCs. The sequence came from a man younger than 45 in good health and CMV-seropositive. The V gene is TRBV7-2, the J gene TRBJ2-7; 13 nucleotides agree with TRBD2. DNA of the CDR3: TGTGCCAGCAGCTATCAGACTAGCGGGAGGTACGAGCAGTACTTC. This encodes CASSYQTSGRYEQYF.